Described below is a single TCR beta chain sequence and its context. From the RT-PCR reads, TCRdb called clonotypes with MiXCR, one entry per CDR3 protein. The sample comprises some 960,000 distinct CDR3 sequences, around 17% of which are singletons, and 5% to 7.5% rests with the top ten. The entry originates in a study of patients and donors after allogeneic stem cell transplantation. J was trimmed by 9 bases and V by 5 bases; bases with no gene match: 5. Germline CDR1 and CDR2: DFQATT and SNEGSKA (reference sequence). This CDR3 has 13 residues. The source is a human donor who was either an allogeneic HSCT recipient or a stem cell or donor lymphocyte infusion donor (not recorded which). It is not recorded whose cells these are; they may come from a transplant donor. Sequenced sample: blood, either unsorted or a sorted T cell fraction (not recorded which). The V call is TRBV20-1, the J call TRBJ1-6, with TRBD1 matching 9 bases. CDR3 in amino acids: CSAFTGGRSPLHF. The CDR3 nucleotides are TGCAGTGCTTTTACAGGGGGCCGTTCACCCCTCCACTTT.